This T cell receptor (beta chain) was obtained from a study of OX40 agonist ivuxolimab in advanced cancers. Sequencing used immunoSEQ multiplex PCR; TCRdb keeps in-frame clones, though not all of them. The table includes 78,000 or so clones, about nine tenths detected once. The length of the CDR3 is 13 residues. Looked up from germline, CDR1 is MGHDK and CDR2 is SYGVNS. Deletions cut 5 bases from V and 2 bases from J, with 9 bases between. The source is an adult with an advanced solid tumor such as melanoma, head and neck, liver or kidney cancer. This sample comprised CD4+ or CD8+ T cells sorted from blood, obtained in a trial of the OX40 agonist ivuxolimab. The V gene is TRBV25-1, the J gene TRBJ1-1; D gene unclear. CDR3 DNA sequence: TGTGCCAGCAGTCTGGAAAGAAACACTGAAGCTTTCTTT. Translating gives CASSLERNTEAFF.